The 18 T cell receptor beta chains below all came from one sample that was sequenced in a study of molecular identifiers for immune sequencing clone quantification. TCRdb reanalysed the PCR reads using MiXCR and keeps one entry per CDR3 protein. The sample records some 97,000 distinct CDR3 sequences, less than 25% being singletons. Material: naive CD8+ T cells from blood, with Jurkat cell RNA spiked in. Subset denoted: FACS-sorted CD8+CD4-CCR7+CD45RA+ naive T cells. These receptors originate from a human donor in good health. Some libraries in this study had Jurkat cell RNA spiked in.

This chain joins TRBV7-9 and TRBJ2-3; possible D gene TRBD2, 7 bases. The CDR3 consists of 15 residues. Germline assignment: CDR1 SEHNR and CDR2 FQNEAQ (reference sequence). Trimming cost V 1 base and J 4 bases, with 12 bases left between them. The CDR3 loop reads CASSLVGGAADTQYF. The DNA of the CDR3 is TGTGCCAGCAGCTTAGTGGGGGGGGCCGCAGATACGCAGTATTTT.

This CDR3 reads CASSSFSGGDRDTQYF. The CDR3 DNA is TGTGCCAGCAGCTCGTTTAGCGGGGGGGACCGAGATACGCAGTATTTT. The V call is TRBV7-9, the J call TRBJ2-3; 11 bases map to TRBD2. The CDR3 length is 16 residues. The germline CDR1 and CDR2 sequences are SEHNR and FQNEAQ (reference sequence). Germline trimming cut 4 bases from V and 5 bases from J; bases unmatched to any gene: 8. Full variable domain (remainder filled in from reference TRBV7-9 and TRBJ2-3): DTGVSQNPRHKITKRGQNVTFRCDPISEHNRLYWYRQTLGQGPEFLTYFQNEAQLEKSRLLSDRFSAERPKGSFSTLEIQRTEQGDSAMYLCASSSFSGGDRDTQYFGPGTRLTVL.

For this clonotype: Mismatch with germline at one junction end may stem from a read error. The J gene is TRBJ1-4, the V gene TRBV6-6; 9 nucleotides align to TRBD1. CDR3 length: 19 amino acids. From germline, CDR1 is MNHNY and CDR2 SVGAGI (reference sequence). The CDR3 coding sequence is TGTGCCCGCAGTTTCTACAGGGGGCGCGAGTTGTTAACTAATGAAAAACTGTTTTTT. Its protein is CARSFYRGRELLTNEKLFF.

This clonotype was observed many times. The chain couples TRBV30 to TRBJ2-5; 12 bases line up with TRBD2. The V segment lost 7 bases and the J segment 0 bases; nucleotides outside the gene matches: 9. The CDR3 is made up of 16 amino acids. Looked up from germline, CDR1 is GTSNPN and CDR2 is SVGIG (reference sequence). The CDR3 DNA reads as TGTGCCTATGCTAGCGGGAGGGGAAGGTACCAAGAGACCCAGTACTTC. This codes for CAYASGRGRYQETQYF.

Details on this clonotype: A read error may be the cause here, since a much bigger clone is one base away. This chain links TRBV3-1 with TRBJ2-2; D is possibly TRBD2 (5 bases). The germline V gene has CDR1 LGHDT and CDR2 YNNKEL (reference sequence). The CDR3 covers 12 residues. The CDR3 DNA is TGTGCCAGCCTCAGAGACACCGGGGAGCTGTGTTTT. This encodes CASLRDTGELCF.

This clonotype was recorded a few times. The V and J genes are TRBV30 and TRBJ1-3; TRBD1 matches 7 bases. The CDR3 has 15 amino acids. CDR1 is GTSNPN, CDR2 SVGIG, per germline (reference sequence). J was trimmed by 2 bases and V by 2 bases; bases with no gene match: 6. CDR3 loop: CAWSTGTAAGNTIYF. CDR3 sequence (DNA): TGTGCCTGGAGTACCGGGACAGCCGCTGGAAACACCATATATTTT.

The gene calls are TRBV27 and TRBJ2-5; the D is unclear. Germline CDR1 reads MNHEY; CDR2 reads SMNVEV (reference sequence). The CDR3 runs to 11 residues. V was shortened by 4 bases and J by 9 bases, with 9 bases between the two germline ends. The chain's CDR3 is CASSSQAPQYF. The DNA for the CDR3 is TGTGCCAGCAGTTCCCAAGCGCCCCAGTACTTC.

This clonotype was seen repeatedly, ten times or more. V is TRBV25-1 and J is TRBJ2-1; the D is unclear. The CDR3 consists of 13 residues. Germline-derived CDR1 and CDR2 are MGHDK and SYGVNS. V lost 3 bases, J lost 10 bases, and 13 bases lay in between. DNA of the CDR3: TGTGCCAGCAGTGAGCGGTTTCCTGAGGAGCAGTTCTTC. It encodes CASSERFPEEQFF.

This clonotype appeared many times. This chain joins TRBV7-9 and TRBJ2-7; TRBD2 matches at 7 bases. CDR1 is SEHNR and CDR2 is FQNEAQ in the germline V gene (reference sequence). The CDR3 loop spans 15 amino acids. V gave up 2 bases and J gave up 2 bases; unmatched junction bases: 6. The CDR3 loop reads CASSLSASGTYEQYF. The CDR3 bases are TGTGCCAGCAGCTTATCGGCTAGCGGAACCTACGAGCAGTACTTC.

This clonotype came up many times. The CDR3 bases are TGCAGTGCTAGAGAGGGGAATTACGAGCAGTACTTC. It specifies CSAREGNYEQYF. The V and J genes are TRBV20-1 and TRBJ2-7; no firm D call. Between the trimmed V and J ends, which lost 0 bases and 4 bases, there was a span of 7 bases. The CDR3 is 12 amino acids. CDR1 and CDR2 (germline): DFQATT, SNEGSKA (reference sequence).

On this clonotype: Given a much more abundant clone one base away, this may be a read error. The CDR3 nucleotides read TGCAGCGTGGGCGGGACAGGGGGCAAAAACATTCAGTACTTC. Its protein is CSVGGTGGKNIQYF. This rearrangement joins TRBV29-1 to TRBJ2-4; 11 nucleotides agree with TRBD1. With V trimmed by 6 bases and J by 3 bases, 4 bases remained unmatched. This CDR3 is 14 amino acids long. CDR1 is SQVTM, CDR2 ANQGSEA, per germline.

As concerns this clonotype: This may arise from a read error, as a much more abundant clone is one base away. This sequence joins TRBV11-1 and TRBJ2-7; 8 bases line up with TRBD1. CDR3 length: 14 residues. CDR1 and CDR2 from the germline V gene are SGHAT and FQDESV (reference sequence). Trimming removed 0 bases from V and 7 bases from J; junction bases left unmatched: 5. This chain's CDR3 is CASSLARGPGEQYF. CDR3 nucleotides: TGTGCCAGCAGCTTAGCCAGGGGGCCGGGAGAGCAGTACTTC.

Only a few counts were recorded for this clonotype. The gene calls are TRBV7-8 and TRBJ2-7; 8 nucleotides match TRBD1. This CDR3 has 13 amino acids. Germline V gene data show CDR1 as SGHVS and CDR2 as FQNEAQ. V shed 5 bases and J 3 bases; nucleotides not matched to a gene: 3. CDR3 sequence reads: CASSRDRGYEQYF. The CDR3 DNA reads TGTGCCAGCAGCCGCGACAGGGGCTACGAGCAGTACTTC.

Concerning this clonotype: A much larger clone lies one base from this, so it may be a read error. The chain recombines TRBV19 with TRBJ1-1; 10 positions match TRBD1. The CDR3 length is 15 residues. Germline-derived CDR1 and CDR2 are LNHDA and SQIVND (reference sequence). The CDR3 here is CASSIPDRGHTEDFF. The CDR3 bases are TGTGCCAGTAGTATTCCCGACAGGGGGCATACTGAAGATTTCTTT.

V is TRBV11-2 and J is TRBJ2-7, with D perhaps matching TRBD1 (5 bases). The CDR3 covers 15 residues. CDR1 SGHAT and CDR2 FQNNGV come from the germline V gene. Trimming took 1 base from V and 2 from J, leaving 12 bases between them. CDR3 amino acids: CASSLGGRVPYEQYF. Here the CDR3 DNA reads TGTGCCAGCAGCTTAGGTGGCAGGGTTCCCTACGAGCAGTACTTC. The variable domain in full, with the rest retrieved from reference TRBV11-2 and TRBJ2-7, is EAGVAQSPRYKIIEKRQSVAFWCNPISGHATLYWYQQILGQGPKLLIQFQNNGVVDDSQLPKDRFSAERLKGVDSTLKIQPAKLEDSAVYLCASSLGGRVPYEQYFGPGTRLTVT.

This clonotype was picked up many times. The CDR3 DNA reads as TGTGCCAGCAGCCCAGCCGGGGGGGCCCTTTTAGATACGCAGTATTTT. Translation gives CASSPAGGALLDTQYF. V usage is TRBV7-6 and J usage is TRBJ2-3; 8 bases line up with TRBD2. The CDR3 is 16 amino acids. Germline V CDR1 and CDR2: SGHVS, FNYEAQ. With V trimmed by 5 bases and J by 5 bases, 12 bases remained unmatched.

This clonotype was found many times. This chain connects TRBV7-9 to TRBJ2-5; D is uncertain. Germline V gene lookup returns CDR1 SEHNR and CDR2 FQNEAQ (reference sequence). The CDR3 runs 13 residues. Trimming shortened V by 1 base and J by 4 bases, and 7 bases separated the two germline ends. As DNA, the CDR3 is TGTGCCAGCAGCTTAGTCCCCCCAGAGACCCAGTACTTC. This sequence encodes CASSLVPPETQYF.

On this clonotype: A much larger clone differs by one base, so this may be a read error. The CDR3 sequence is CASSLGGNGGSTDAQYF. The CDR3 DNA reads as TGTGCCAGCAGTTTAGGAGGTAACGGCGGATCCACAGATGCGCAGTATTTT. The V and J genes are TRBV12-3 or TRBV12-4 and TRBJ2-3; D ambiguous. This CDR3 region has 17 residues.